A selection of T cell receptor beta chains follows, all from one sample in a study of cytomegalovirus exposure and HLA in healthy donors. Method: immunoSEQ multiplex PCR; TCRdb's copy keeps in-frame clones and lacks some. The table for this sample gives approximately 46,000 clones. The sample consisted of PBMCs. The receptors shown here come from a male donor in good health and CMV-seronegative. Each CDR3 is given with its conserved first and last residue. D genes are given only for firm matches.

TRBV2	-	TRBJ2-7	TGTGCCAGCAGAGAAACCAGGACAGCCTACGAGCAGTACTTC	CASRETRTAYEQYF
TRBV2	-	TRBJ1-1	TGTGCCAGGACTTTGGGGGGTTGGACTGAAGCTTTCTTT	CARTLGGWTEAFF
TRBV18	-	TRBJ1-1	TGTGCCAGCTCACCACCGGACAGTACTCTCGGGAACACTGAAGCTTTCTTT	CASSPPDSTLGNTEAFF
TRBV19	TRBD2	TRBJ2-2	TGTGCCAGTAGTATTGCGGGAGTTAACGGGGAGCTGTTTTTT	CASSIAGVNGELFF
TRBV29-1	TRBD2	TRBJ2-1	TGCAGCGTGGGCACTAGCGGGAGGGCCAACAATGAGCAGTTCTTC	CSVGTSGRANNEQFF
TRBV4-3	-	TRBJ2-7	TGCGCCAGCAGCCAAGATGGAGCAGGGAACGAGCAGTACTTC	CASSQDGAGNEQYF
TRBV7-9	-	TRBJ1-5	TGTGCCAGCAGCTTATTAGGGGGTCAGCCCCAGCATTTT	CASSLLGGQPQHF
TRBV10-2	TRBD2	TRBJ2-3	TGCGCCAGCAGTGCGCAGCTAGCGGGGGGAAGCACAGATACGCAGTATTTT	CASSAQLAGGSTDTQYF
TRBV7-2	TRBD2	TRBJ2-5	TGTGCCAGCAGCCTGGGCGGGGGGGGATCTTCAGAGACCCAGTACTTC	CASSLGGGGSSETQYF
TRBV19	TRBD1	TRBJ1-4	TGTGCCAGTAGTACAGGACAGGCTGATAATGAAAAACTGTTTTTT	CASSTGQADNEKLFF
TRBV5-6	-	TRBJ2-1	TGTGCCAGCAGCTTGGGGCCTGACAATGAGCAGTTCTTC	CASSLGPDNEQFF
TRBV5-4	-	TRBJ2-5	TGTGCCAGCCGCCCCGGGGTCACGACAGAGACCCAGTACTTC	CASRPGVTTETQYF
TRBV28	-	TRBJ2-2	TGTGCCAGCAGAACAGGGATGGGTACCGGGGAGCTGTTTTTT	CASRTGMGTGELFF
TRBV7-7	-	TRBJ2-7	TGTGCCAAACCCCCCCGGGAAAGGCGGATCGAGCAGTACTTC	CAKPPRERRIEQYF
TRBV7-2	TRBD2	TRBJ2-3	TGTGCCAGCAGCTCGAAAACGGGAGGAGGTGCAGATACGCAGTATTTT	CASSSKTGGGADTQYF
TRBV15	TRBD2	TRBJ2-1	TGTGCCACCAGCAGAGCAGCGGGGCTCCACAATGAGCAGTTCTTC	CATSRAAGLHNEQFF
TRBV6-1	-	TRBJ1-2	TGTGCCTGCCATGGGGGGTGGGGCGCTGGTGGCTACACCTTC	CACHGGWGAGGYTF
TRBV5-1	TRBD1	TRBJ1-2	TGCGCCAGCAGCGCGGACAGGGCCGGCCGAAAGGATGGCTACACCTTC	CASSADRAGRKDGYTF
TRBV5-4	-	TRBJ2-5	TGTGCCAGCAGCCGACGGGTGGAGGAGACCCAGTACTTC	CASSRRVEETQYF
TRBV9	-	TRBJ2-1	TGTGCCAGCAGCGTCGCCTCCAAGTTCCCTTACTCTCACAATGAGCAGTTCTTC	CASSVASKFPYSHNEQFF
TRBV5-1	-	TRBJ1-6	TGCGCCAGCACCACGGGGGACGAGTATTCACCCCTCCACTTT	CASTTGDEYSPLHF